This T cell receptor (beta chain) was profiled in a study of metastatic and nonmetastatic thyroid tumors. Judged by abundance, this clone is medium-sized. Each patient came to thyroid surgery without any prior treatment (of any kind). Source study methods: Using the CDR3 differences seen across clinicopathological groups, the authors built a distant-metastasis classifier for papillary thyroid cancer, which was meant to discriminate distant-metastatic patients. TCRdb reanalyzed the PCR reads with MiXCR. TCRdb assigned the V and J calls; the authors' analysis was not used. Of 19,000 or so clones listed, roughly 28% are singletons. Per germline, CDR1 SGHRS and CDR2 YFSETQ. The CDR3 is made up of 14 amino acids. V lost 4 bases and J 4 bases, leaving 15 bases between the germline ends.

The sequenced sample consisted of tumor tissue. The receptor's source is a male donor with papillary thyroid cancer or a benign thyroid nodule (not recorded which). Some clones in this sample may be carry-over from other donors' samples. The chain is built from TRBV5-1 and TRBJ2-7, with D perhaps matching TRBD1 (5 bases). CDR3 nucleotides: TGCGCCAGCAGCCTCTCATCCAAGGGGTACGAGCAGTACTTC. Protein product: CASSLSSKGYEQYF.